This TCR beta chain comes out of a study of T-cell memory formation after mild COVID-19. Study details: Most TCR clusters belonged to a single donor. Notes on the study in general: Proof of SARS-CoV-2 specificity was absent for the second-wave clones that crested on day 37.

Unmatched junction bases numbered 12, after V lost 6 bases and J lost 6 bases. Per the germline V gene, CDR1 is MNHEY and CDR2 is SVGEGT. CDR3 length: 15 amino acids. The authors produced TCR alpha and TCR beta cDNA libraries with sample barcodes and UMIs by 5'RACE using constant-segment primers. Each CDR3 protein gets one entry after TCRdb re-called the 5' RACE reads with MiXCR. This sample has tens of thousands of distinct CDR3 sequences, with around a quarter found just once. This clonotype was observed a few times. Its matching antigen is unknown. The chain uses TRBV6-2 or TRBV6-3 and TRBJ1-2, with 8 bases aligning to TRBD1. The specimen was PBMCs or a T cell subset sorted from them (not recorded which). This TCR came from a man aged 18 to 29 who had mild COVID-19 (a few samples of this study predate the infection). Cell type and time point are not known. The CDR3: CASRTTRDRLNGYTF. Here the CDR3 DNA reads TGTGCCAGCAGGACAACCCGGGACAGGCTGAATGGCTACACCTTC.